This TCR beta chain was retrieved from a study of T cell changes during pregnancy in multiple sclerosis. The repertoire was sequenced with immunoSEQ multiplex PCR; TCRdb's copy has only in-frame clones and lacks some. Of about 58,000 clones in the sample, roughly 93% are singletons; the top ten hold less than 4.5%. CDR1 is PRHDT and CDR2 is FYEKMQ in the germline V gene (reference sequence). CDR3 length: 13 residues. Trimming took 5 bases from V and 7 from J; bases not matched to a gene: 5. The starting material was CD8+ T cells from peripheral blood mononuclear cells, obtained in the second trimester of pregnancy. The chain employs TRBV13 and TRBJ1-1, with 9 bases identical to TRBD1. The clonotype comes from a female donor with multiple sclerosis, enrolled in a pregnancy study. CDR3 coding DNA: TGTGCCAGCAGCCCGCGACAGGGGGGTGAAGCTTTCTTT. Amino acid sequence: CASSPRQGGEAFF.